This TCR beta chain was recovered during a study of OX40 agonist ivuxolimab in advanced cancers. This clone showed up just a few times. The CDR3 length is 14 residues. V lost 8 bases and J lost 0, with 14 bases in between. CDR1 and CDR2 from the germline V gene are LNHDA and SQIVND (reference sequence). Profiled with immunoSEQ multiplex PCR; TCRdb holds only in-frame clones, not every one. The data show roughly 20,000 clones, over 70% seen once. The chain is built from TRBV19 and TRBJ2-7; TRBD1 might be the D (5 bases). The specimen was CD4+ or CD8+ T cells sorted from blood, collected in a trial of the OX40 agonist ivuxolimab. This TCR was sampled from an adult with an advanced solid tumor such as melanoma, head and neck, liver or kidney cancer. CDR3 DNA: TGTGCCAGTGCCGTCCAGGGTCTCTCCTACGAGCAGTACTTC. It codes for CASAVQGLSYEQYF.